This entry concerns a single T cell receptor (beta chain). What it binds is unknown. CDR1 and CDR2 from the germline V gene are MNHEY and SVGAGI. CDR3 length: 16 residues. V dropped 0 bases and J dropped 6 bases, with 12 bases sitting between them. The data belong to a study of shared clonotypes between healthy human individuals. Study-wide points: A small donor pool kept down the genetic and exposure-history diversity that was represented.

Libraries were prepared by immunoSEQ multiplex PCR; TCRdb keeps only in-frame clonotypes and omits some of them. The sample shows a few million clones, around 95% of them seen only once. The sequence was obtained from a man in his late teens or twenties in good health. V gene TRBV6-5 combines with J gene TRBJ1-6; D is perhaps TRBD1 (6 bases). The sample taken for sequencing was naive CD4+ T cells sorted from blood. The subset here: CD45RA+ positively selected. CDR3 in DNA: TGTGCCAGCAGTTACTCCCCAGGGGAAGGTAATTCACCCCTCCACTTT. It specifies CASSYSPGEGNSPLHF.